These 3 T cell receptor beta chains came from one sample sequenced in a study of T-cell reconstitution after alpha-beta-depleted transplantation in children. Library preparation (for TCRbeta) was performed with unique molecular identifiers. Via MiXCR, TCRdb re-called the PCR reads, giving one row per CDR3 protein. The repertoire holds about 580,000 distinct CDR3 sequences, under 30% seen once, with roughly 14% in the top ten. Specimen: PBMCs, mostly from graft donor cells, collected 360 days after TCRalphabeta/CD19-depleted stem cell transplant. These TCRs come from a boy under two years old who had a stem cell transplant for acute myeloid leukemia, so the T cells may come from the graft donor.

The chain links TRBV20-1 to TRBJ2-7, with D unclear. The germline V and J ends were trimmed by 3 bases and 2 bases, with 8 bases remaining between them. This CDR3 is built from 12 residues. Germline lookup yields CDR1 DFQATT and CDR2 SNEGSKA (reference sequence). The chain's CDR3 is CSASRQPYEQYV. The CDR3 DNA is TGCAGTGCTAGTCGCCAGCCCTACGAGCAGTACGTC.

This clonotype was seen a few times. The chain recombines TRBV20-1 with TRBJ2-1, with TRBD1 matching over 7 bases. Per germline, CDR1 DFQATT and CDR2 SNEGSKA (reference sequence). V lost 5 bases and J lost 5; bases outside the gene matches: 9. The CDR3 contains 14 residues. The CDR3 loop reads CSADNRDSHNEQFF. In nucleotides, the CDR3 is TGCAGTGCTGACAACCGGGACAGCCACAATGAGCAGTTCTTC.

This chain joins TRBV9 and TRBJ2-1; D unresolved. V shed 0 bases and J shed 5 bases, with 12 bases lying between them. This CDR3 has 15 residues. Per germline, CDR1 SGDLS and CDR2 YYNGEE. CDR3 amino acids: CASSVAGLRDNEQFF. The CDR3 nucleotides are TGTGCCAGCAGCGTAGCTGGGCTTCGGGACAATGAGCAGTTCTTC.